Below are 16 T cell receptor beta chains sequenced from a single sample in a study of blood T cell repertoires in COVID-19 (dated by TCRdb to about 2020). Library preparation was by the immunoSEQ multiplex PCR assay. The table was pulled from immuneACCESS by TCRdb, which kept in-frame rearrangements only. Such tables lose some clones; where checked, under half of the loss comes from unresolved V genes, and the rest has no known cause. The sample table shows about 79,000 clones, and around 89% are seen once. Roughly 14% of the sample is in the top ten clones. The specimen sequenced was peripheral blood. All receptors derive from a man in his 70s with active or convalescent COVID-19.

The chain combines TRBV6-5 with TRBJ2-1, with D possibly TRBD2 on 5 matching bases. V was cut by 9 bases and J by 5 bases, with 11 bases left in between. From germline, CDR1 is MNHEY and CDR2 SVGAGI. This CDR3 contains 12 residues. The CDR3 coding sequence is TGTGCCAGTGGCGGAGGTGACAATGAGCAGTTCTTC. This encodes CASGGGDNEQFF.

This clone is a singleton in its sample. The chain has TRBV30 and TRBJ1-1; no firm D call. The CDR3 sequence is 13 residues long. V lost 1 base and J lost 1, with 7 bases in between. CDR1 is GTSNPN and CDR2 is SVGIG in the germline V gene (reference sequence). CDR3 residues: CAWSGEGNTEAFF. The CDR3 DNA reads as TGTGCCTGGAGTGGGGAGGGGAACACTGAAGCTTTCTTT.

V gene TRBV4-3 combines with J gene TRBJ2-1, with 9 nucleotides matching TRBD1. Germline CDR1 and CDR2: LGHNA and YSLEER. Trimming removed 2 bases from V and 7 bases from J; junction bases left unmatched: 6. The CDR3 has 15 residues. Written as DNA, the CDR3 is TGCGCCAGCAGCCAATTACAGGGGGCATGGAATGAGCAGTTCTTC. Translating gives CASSQLQGAWNEQFF.

The J gene is TRBJ2-3, the V gene TRBV7-9; maybe TRBD2 (5 bases). Trimming shortened V by 7 bases and J by 1 base, and 18 bases separated the two germline ends. CDR1 and CDR2 (germline): SEHNR, FQNEAQ (reference sequence). This CDR3 contains 16 residues. Here the CDR3 DNA reads TGTGCCAGCAACGGATTGGGAGCTATTCGCACAGATACGCAGTATTTT. This encodes CASNGLGAIRTDTQYF.

The chain combines TRBV3-1 (or the pseudogene TRBV3-2) with TRBJ1-6; TRBD1 is a possible D gene (5 bases). The germline gives CDR1 LGHDT, CDR2 YNNKEL (reference sequence). The CDR3 consists of 17 residues. Trimming left V 0 bases short and J 10 bases short, with 19 bases between. The CDR3 loop is CASSQEQRGLGISPLHF. In DNA, the CDR3 is TGTGCCAGCAGCCAAGAACAAAGGGGATTAGGGATCTCACCCCTCCACTTT.

The chain is built from TRBV28 and TRBJ2-7, with TRBD2 matching 12 bases. V was clipped by 6 bases and J by 2 bases; unmatched bases: 5. In germline, CDR1 is MDHEN, CDR2 SYDVKM. The length of the CDR3 is 15 residues. For the CDR3, the DNA is TGTGCCAGCAGCCCTAGCGGGAGGGTGACCTACGAGCAGTACTTC. It encodes CASSPSGRVTYEQYF.

This clone is medium-sized (0.01 to 0.1%) in the sample. The J gene is TRBJ2-7, the V gene TRBV11-2; 9 bases match TRBD1. Germline V gene sequence: CDR1 SGHAT, CDR2 FQNNGV. Trimming removed 4 bases from V and 5 bases from J; junction bases left unmatched: 6. The length of the CDR3 is 14 residues. CDR3 in amino acids: CASSWTGTGNEQYF. The DNA of the CDR3 is TGTGCCAGCAGCTGGACCGGGACAGGGAACGAGCAGTACTTC.

The CDR3 DNA follows: TGTGCCAGCAGTGAAGGTCGAGGGAACAATCAGCCCCAGCATTTT. This codes for CASSEGRGNNQPQHF. V is TRBV6-1 and J is TRBJ1-5, with D unresolved. Trimming took 1 base from V and 3 from J, leaving 10 bases between them. Per germline, CDR1 MNHNS and CDR2 SASEGT. The CDR3 runs to 15 residues.

The V and J genes are TRBV7-9 and TRBJ1-4; TRBD1 agrees at 10 bases. Germline V gives CDR1 SEHNR, CDR2 FQNEAQ (reference sequence). The CDR3 covers 15 residues. The junction had 6 bases not matched to a gene; V was cut back by 4 bases and J by 7 bases. CDR3 protein: CASSSQTGGLEKLFF. The CDR3 region has the DNA TGTGCCAGCAGCTCCCAGACAGGGGGCCTTGAAAAACTGTTTTTT.

This chain links TRBV28 with TRBJ2-7; 8 positions match TRBD1. The CDR3 totals 16 residues. J lost 3 bases, V lost 6 bases, and 13 bases had no gene match. Germline V gives CDR1 MDHEN, CDR2 SYDVKM. CDR3 nucleotide sequence: TGTGCCAGCAGCTTGGCGGCTCGGACAGGGAACTACGAGCAGTACTTC. This translates into CASSLAARTGNYEQYF.

This rearrangement joins TRBV7-2 to TRBJ2-3; TRBD1 matches 9 bases. V lost 2 bases, J lost 6 bases, and 6 bases stayed unmatched. This CDR3 has 15 amino acids. CDR1 SGHTA and CDR2 FQGNSA come from the germline V gene. CDR3 amino acids: CASSLTQGASDTQYF. For the CDR3, the DNA is TGTGCCAGCAGCTTAACACAGGGGGCCTCCGATACGCAGTATTTT. The whole variable domain, filled in from reference TRBV7-2 and TRBJ2-3, reads GAGVSQSPSNKVTEKGKDVELRCDPISGHTALYWYRQSLGQGLEFLIYFQGNSAPDKSGLPSDRFSAERTGGSVSTLTIQRTQQEDSAVYLCASSLTQGASDTQYFGPGTRLTVL.

The chain joins TRBV29-1 to TRBJ1-2, with 8 bases fitting TRBD1. From germline, CDR1 is SQVTM and CDR2 ANQGSEA. The CDR3 loop spans 16 amino acids. Trimming cost V 0 bases and J 10 bases; bases outside gene matches: 16. The CDR3 sequence is CSVEDQGAGALYFYTF. As DNA, the CDR3 is TGCAGCGTTGAAGATCAGGGGGCAGGGGCCCTATATTTCTACACCTTC.

The chain joins TRBV24-1 to TRBJ2-3, with 8 bases aligning to TRBD1. V dropped 4 bases and J dropped 1; count of bases not matched to a gene: 6. Per germline, CDR1 KGHDR and CDR2 SFDVKD. The CDR3 extends over 16 amino acids. CDR3 sequence reads: CATSELTGVGTDTQYF. DNA for the CDR3: TGTGCCACCAGTGAGTTGACAGGGGTCGGCACAGATACGCAGTATTTT.

The rearrangement links TRBV2 to TRBJ1-3, with D maybe TRBD1 (5 bases). V dropped 1 base and J dropped 0 bases, with 13 bases sitting between them. Per germline, CDR1 SNHLY and CDR2 FYNNEI. The CDR3 contains 17 residues. The CDR3 bases are TGTGCCAGCAGTGAAGGTGGGGCAGGACCCTCTGGAAACACCATATATTTT. Its protein product is CASSEGGAGPSGNTIYF.

The chain couples TRBV10-3 to TRBJ2-3; D may be TRBD1 (6 bases). The CDR3 is made up of 15 amino acids. The V end was cut by 4 bases, the J end by 4 bases, with 15 bases between. The germline V gene encodes CDR1 ENHRY and CDR2 SYGVKD. The CDR3 region has the DNA TGTGCCATCAGTGCTGGGGGCAGCAAAGCAGATACGCAGTATTTT. As protein: CAISAGGSKADTQYF.

This chain uses TRBV5-1 with TRBJ2-5; 12 bases line up with TRBD1. The germline CDR1 and CDR2 sequences are SGHRS and YFSETQ. This CDR3 is 17 amino acids long. Germline trimming cut 4 bases from V and 6 bases from J; bases unmatched to any gene: 13. The CDR3 nucleotides read TGCGCCAGCAGCGGACTACCCGGGACAGGGGGCCGACAGACCCAGTACTTC. It specifies CASSGLPGTGGRQTQYF.